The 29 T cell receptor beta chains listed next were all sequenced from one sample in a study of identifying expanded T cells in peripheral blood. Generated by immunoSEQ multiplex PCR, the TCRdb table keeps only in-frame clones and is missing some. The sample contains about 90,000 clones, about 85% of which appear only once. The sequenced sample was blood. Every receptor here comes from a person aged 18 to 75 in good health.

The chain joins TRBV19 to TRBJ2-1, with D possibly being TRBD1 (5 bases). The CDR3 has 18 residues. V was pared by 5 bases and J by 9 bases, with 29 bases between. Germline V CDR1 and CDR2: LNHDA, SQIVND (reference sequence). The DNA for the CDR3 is TGTGCCAGTAGTCTGGTACGAATTGCAGGGCTGGGTTCTCGTGAGCAGTTCTTC. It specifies CASSLVRIAGLGSREQFF.

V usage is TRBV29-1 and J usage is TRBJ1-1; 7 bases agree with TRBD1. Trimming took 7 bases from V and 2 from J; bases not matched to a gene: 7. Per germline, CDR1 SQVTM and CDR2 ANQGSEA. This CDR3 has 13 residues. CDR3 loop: CSALVGGNTEAFF. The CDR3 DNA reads TGCAGCGCCTTGGTAGGGGGCAACACTGAAGCTTTCTTT. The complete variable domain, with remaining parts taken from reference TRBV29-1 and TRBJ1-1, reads SAVISQKPSRDICQRGTSLTIQCQVDSQVTMMFWYRQQPGQSLTLIATANQGSEATYESGFVIDKFPISRPNLTFSTLTVSNMSPEDSSIYLCSALVGGNTEAFFGQGTRLTVV.

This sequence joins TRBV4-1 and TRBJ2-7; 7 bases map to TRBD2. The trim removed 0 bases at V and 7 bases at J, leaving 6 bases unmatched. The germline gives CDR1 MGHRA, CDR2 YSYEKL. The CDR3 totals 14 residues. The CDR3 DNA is TGCGCCAGCAGCCAAGAGGGGAGGGTGGGGGAGCAGTACTTC. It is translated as CASSQEGRVGEQYF.

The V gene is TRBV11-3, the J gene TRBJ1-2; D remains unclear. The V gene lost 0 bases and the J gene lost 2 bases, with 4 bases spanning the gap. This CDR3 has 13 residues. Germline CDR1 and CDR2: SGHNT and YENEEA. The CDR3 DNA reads TGTGCCAGCAGCTTAGACAGAAACTATGGCTACACCTTC. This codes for CASSLDRNYGYTF.

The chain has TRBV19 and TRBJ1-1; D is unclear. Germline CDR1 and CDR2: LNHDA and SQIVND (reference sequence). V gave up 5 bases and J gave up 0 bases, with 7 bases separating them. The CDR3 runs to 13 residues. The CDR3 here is CASSFSVNTEAFF. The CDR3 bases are TGTGCCAGTAGTTTTTCAGTGAACACTGAAGCTTTCTTT.

In DNA form, the CDR3 reads TGTGCCAGCAGCGGGGGAAGGCCCTACAATGAGCAGTTCTTC. Translated: CASSGGRPYNEQFF. The chain is built from TRBV5-8 and TRBJ2-1, with D perhaps being TRBD1 or TRBD2 (5 bases each). Germline V lookup: CDR1 SGHTS, CDR2 YDEGEE. The V end lost 4 bases, the J end lost 2 bases, and 10 bases lay between the germline ends. This CDR3 has 14 amino acids.

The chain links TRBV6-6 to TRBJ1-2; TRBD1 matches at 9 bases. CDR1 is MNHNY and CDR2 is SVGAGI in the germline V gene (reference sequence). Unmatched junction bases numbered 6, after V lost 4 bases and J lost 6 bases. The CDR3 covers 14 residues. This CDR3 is CASSFNRGRDGYTF. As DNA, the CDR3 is TGTGCCAGCAGTTTCAACAGGGGGCGAGATGGCTACACCTTC.

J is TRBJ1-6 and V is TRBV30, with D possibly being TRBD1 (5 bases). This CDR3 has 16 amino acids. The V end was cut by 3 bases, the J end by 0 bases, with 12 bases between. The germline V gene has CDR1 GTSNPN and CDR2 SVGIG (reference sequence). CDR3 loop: CAWRRAGSSYNSPLHF. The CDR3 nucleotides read TGTGCCTGGAGACGGGCAGGGAGCTCCTATAATTCACCCCTCCACTTT.

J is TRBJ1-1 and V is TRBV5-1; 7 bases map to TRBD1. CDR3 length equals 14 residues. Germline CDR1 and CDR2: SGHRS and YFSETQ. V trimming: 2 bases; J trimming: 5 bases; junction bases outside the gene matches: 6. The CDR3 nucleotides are TGCGCCAGCAGCTTCCGACAGGGTGGGACTGAAGCTTTCTTT. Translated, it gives CASSFRQGGTEAFF.

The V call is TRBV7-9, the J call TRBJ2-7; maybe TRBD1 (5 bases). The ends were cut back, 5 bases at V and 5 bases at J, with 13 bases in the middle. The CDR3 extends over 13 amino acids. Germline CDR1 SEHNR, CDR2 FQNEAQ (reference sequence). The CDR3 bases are TGTGCCAGCAGCGCACAGGTTAGGGACGAGCAGTACTTC. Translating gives CASSAQVRDEQYF. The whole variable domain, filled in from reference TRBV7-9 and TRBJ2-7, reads DTGVSQNPRHKITKRGQNVTFRCDPISEHNRLYWYRQTLGQGPEFLTYFQNEAQLEKSRLLSDRFSAERPKGSFSTLEIQRTEQGDSAMYLCASSAQVRDEQYFGPGTRLTVT.

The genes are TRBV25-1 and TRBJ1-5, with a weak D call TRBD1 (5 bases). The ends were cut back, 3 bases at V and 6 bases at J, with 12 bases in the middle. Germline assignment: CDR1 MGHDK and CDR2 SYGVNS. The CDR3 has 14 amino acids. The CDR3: CASSDQGLGQPQHF. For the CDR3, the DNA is TGTGCCAGCAGTGATCAGGGATTGGGTCAGCCCCAGCATTTT.

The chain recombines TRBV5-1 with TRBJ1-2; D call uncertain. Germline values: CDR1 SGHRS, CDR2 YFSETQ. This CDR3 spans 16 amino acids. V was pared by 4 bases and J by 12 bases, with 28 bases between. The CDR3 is CASSPRWELGFYGDTF. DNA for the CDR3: TGCGCCAGCAGCCCAAGGTGGGAATTGGGCTTCTATGGGGACACCTTC.

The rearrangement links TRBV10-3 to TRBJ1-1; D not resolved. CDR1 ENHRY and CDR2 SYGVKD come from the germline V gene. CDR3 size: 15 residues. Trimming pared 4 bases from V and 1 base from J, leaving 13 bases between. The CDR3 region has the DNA TGTGCCATCAGTGCCGGGAGACACAGGAACACTGAAGCTTTCTTT. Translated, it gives CAISAGRHRNTEAFF.

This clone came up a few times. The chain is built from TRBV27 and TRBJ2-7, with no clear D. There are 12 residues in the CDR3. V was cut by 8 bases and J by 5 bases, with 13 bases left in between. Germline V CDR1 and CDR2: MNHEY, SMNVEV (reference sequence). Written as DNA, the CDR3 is TGTGCCAGCGGGTGGCCCTCGGACGAGCAGTACTTC. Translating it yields CASGWPSDEQYF.

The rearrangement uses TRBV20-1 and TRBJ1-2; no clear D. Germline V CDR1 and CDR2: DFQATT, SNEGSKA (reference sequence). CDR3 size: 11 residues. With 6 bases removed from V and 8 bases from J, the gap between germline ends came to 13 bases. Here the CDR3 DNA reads TGCAGTGCCCTTGGGCTCAAGGGCTACACCTTC. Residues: CSALGLKGYTF.

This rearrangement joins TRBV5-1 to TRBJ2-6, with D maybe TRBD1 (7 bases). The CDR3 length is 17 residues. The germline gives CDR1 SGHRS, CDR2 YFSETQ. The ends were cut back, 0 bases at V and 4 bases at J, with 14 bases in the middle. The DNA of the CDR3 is TGCGCCAGCAGCTTGGAGGAGGGGGCGCGCGGGGCCAACGTCCTGACTTTC. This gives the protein CASSLEEGARGANVLTF. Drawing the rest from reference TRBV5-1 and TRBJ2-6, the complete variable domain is KAGVTQTPRYLIKTRGQQVTLSCSPISGHRSVSWYQQTPGQGLQFLFEYFSETQRNKGNFPGRFSGRQFSNSRSEMNVSTLELGDSALYLCASSLEEGARGANVLTFGAGSRLTVL.

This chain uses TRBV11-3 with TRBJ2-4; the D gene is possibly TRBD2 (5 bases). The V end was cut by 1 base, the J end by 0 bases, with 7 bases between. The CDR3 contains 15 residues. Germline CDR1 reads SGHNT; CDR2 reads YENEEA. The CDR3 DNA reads TGTGCCAGCAGCTTAGTGAGGGAAGCCAAAAACATTCAGTACTTC. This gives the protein CASSLVREAKNIQYF.

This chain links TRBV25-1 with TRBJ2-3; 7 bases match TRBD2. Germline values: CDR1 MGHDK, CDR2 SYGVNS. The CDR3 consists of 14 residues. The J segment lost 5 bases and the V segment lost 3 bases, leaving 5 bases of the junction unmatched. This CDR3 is CASSEAGVVDTQYF. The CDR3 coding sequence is TGTGCCAGCAGTGAGGCGGGGGTGGTAGATACGCAGTATTTT.

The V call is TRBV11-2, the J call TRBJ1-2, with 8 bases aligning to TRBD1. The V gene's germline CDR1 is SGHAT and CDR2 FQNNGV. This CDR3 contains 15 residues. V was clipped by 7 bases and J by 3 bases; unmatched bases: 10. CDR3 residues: CASTFPGTGDYGYTF. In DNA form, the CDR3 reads TGTGCCAGCACCTTTCCCGGGACAGGTGACTATGGCTACACCTTC.

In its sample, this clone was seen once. CDR3 in amino acids: CASSQGGQGRAKNIQYF. Written as DNA, the CDR3 is TGCGCCAGCAGCCAAGGGGGGCAGGGAAGGGCCAAAAACATTCAGTACTTC. The chain combines TRBV4-3 with TRBJ2-4; maybe TRBD1 (6 bases). Germline CDR1 reads LGHNA; CDR2 reads YSLEER. V lost 1 base to trimming and J lost 1 base, with 14 bases between them. The CDR3 runs to 17 residues.

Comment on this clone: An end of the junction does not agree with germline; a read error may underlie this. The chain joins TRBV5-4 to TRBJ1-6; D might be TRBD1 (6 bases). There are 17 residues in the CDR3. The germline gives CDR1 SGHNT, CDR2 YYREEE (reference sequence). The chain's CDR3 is CASSTGGQGGSNTPLHF. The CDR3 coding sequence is TGTGCCAGCAGCACCGGCGGGCAAGGGGGAAGTAATACACCCCTCCACTTT.

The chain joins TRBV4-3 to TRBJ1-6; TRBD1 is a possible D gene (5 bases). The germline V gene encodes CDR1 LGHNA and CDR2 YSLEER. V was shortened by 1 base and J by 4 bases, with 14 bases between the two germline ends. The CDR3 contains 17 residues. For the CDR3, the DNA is TGCGCCAGCAGCCAAGCTCTTCCGGGACTGTATAATTCACCCCTCCACTTT. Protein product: CASSQALPGLYNSPLHF.

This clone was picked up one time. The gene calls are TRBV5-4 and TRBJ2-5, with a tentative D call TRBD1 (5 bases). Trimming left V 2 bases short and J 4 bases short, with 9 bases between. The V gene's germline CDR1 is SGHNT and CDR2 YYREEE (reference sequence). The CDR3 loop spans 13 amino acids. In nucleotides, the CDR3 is TGTGCCAGCAGCTTTCAGGGCCGAGAGACCCAGTACTTC. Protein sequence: CASSFQGRETQYF.

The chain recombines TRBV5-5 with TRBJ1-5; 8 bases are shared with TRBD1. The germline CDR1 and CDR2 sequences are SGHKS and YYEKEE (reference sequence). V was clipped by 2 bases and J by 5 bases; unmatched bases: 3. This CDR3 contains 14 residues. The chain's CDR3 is CASSFGTGHQPQHF. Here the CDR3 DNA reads TGTGCCAGCAGCTTTGGGACAGGTCATCAGCCCCAGCATTTT.

CDR3 DNA sequence: TGCGCCAGCAGCCCCCTAGGAGGGGGCTCGATAAGCGGCACTGAAGCTTTCTTT. Its translation is CASSPLGGGSISGTEAFF. The chain couples TRBV4-1 to TRBJ1-1, with 7 bases fitting TRBD1. The germline CDR1 and CDR2 sequences are MGHRA and YSYEKL. This CDR3 has 18 amino acids. V lost 4 bases to trimming and J lost 4 bases; unmatched junction nucleotides: 18.

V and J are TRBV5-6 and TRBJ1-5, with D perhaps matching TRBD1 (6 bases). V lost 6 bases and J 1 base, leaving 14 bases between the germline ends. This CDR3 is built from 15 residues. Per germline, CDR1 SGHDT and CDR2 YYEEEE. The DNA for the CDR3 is TGTGCCAGCACTTCGGGGACACCGAGCAATCAGCCCCAGCATTTT. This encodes CASTSGTPSNQPQHF.

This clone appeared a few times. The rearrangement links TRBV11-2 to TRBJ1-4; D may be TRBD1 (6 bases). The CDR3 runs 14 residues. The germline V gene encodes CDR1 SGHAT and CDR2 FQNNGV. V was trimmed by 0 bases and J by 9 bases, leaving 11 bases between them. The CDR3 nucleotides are TGTGCCAGCAGCTTAGAGCCCAGGGGAAAAAAACTGTTTTTT. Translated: CASSLEPRGKKLFF.

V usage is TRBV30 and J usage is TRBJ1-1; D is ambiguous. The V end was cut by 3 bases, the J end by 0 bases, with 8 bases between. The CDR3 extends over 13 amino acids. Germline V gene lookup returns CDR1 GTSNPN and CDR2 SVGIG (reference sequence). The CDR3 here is CAWRAYMNTEAFF. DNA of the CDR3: TGTGCCTGGAGGGCCTACATGAACACTGAAGCTTTCTTT.

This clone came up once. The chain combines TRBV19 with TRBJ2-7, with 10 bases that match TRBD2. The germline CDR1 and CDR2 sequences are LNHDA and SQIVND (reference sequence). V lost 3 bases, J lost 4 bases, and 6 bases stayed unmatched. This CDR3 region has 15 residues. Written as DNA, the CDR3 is TGTGCCAGTAGTATGTGGTCTAGCGGGGGATACGAGCAGTACTTC. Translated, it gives CASSMWSSGGYEQYF.